These T cell receptor beta chains were read from a single sample in a study of cytotoxic CD8 clonotypes in ibrutinib-treated CLL. Data came from immunoSEQ multiplex PCR; TCRdb stores just in-frame clones and leaves some out. The sample records about 9,400 clones, over 60% being singletons. The sample here was PBMCs, taken before ibrutinib treatment. The receptors here all came from a human donor with chronic lymphocytic leukemia. Both conserved end residues are part of each CDR3. Clone sizes are given selectively: once, few, many, or a class where the clone is expanded.

cdr3_aa cdr3_length v_call clone_size j_call
CASSILGGNTIYF 13 TRBV19 NA TRBJ1-3
CASPDRAGNTIYF 13 TRBV6-1 NA TRBJ1-3
CASSFAPGDDYEQYF 15 TRBV5-1 NA TRBJ2-7
CASSRGTGGVGEKLFF 16 TRBV5-1 NA TRBJ1-4
CASSDVAGKDTQYF 14 TRBV6-1 NA TRBJ2-3
CASSQGVLEGMNTEAFF 17 TRBV4-2 NA TRBJ1-1
CASSLYGQGNTQYF 14 TRBV27 NA TRBJ2-3
CAWSVLGQLGTGNTIYF 17 TRBV30 NA TRBJ1-3
CASTDVGGVVADTQYF 16 TRBV2 few TRBJ2-3
CASSPHTTSEKLKGKRGYEQYF 22 TRBV5-1 NA TRBJ2-7
CASSPRQGAGNQPQHF 16 TRBV5-6 few TRBJ1-5
CASSTGLHGAYF 12 TRBV28 once TRBJ2-3
CASIGGAGRAFF 12 TRBV19 NA TRBJ1-1
CASSSTSGSYEQYF 14 TRBV6-5 few TRBJ2-7
CASSFRGQGHTEAFF 15 TRBV5-1 NA TRBJ1-1
CASSLHTGVRYNYGYTF 17 TRBV5-6 NA TRBJ1-2
CASSPILSGANVLTF 15 TRBV7-9 NA TRBJ2-6
CASSQLTGPKNIQYF 15 TRBV5-1 NA TRBJ2-4
CASSKIGLTEAFF 13 TRBV5-6 few TRBJ1-1